These T cell receptor beta chains were read from a single sample in a study of T cells in Graves' hyperthyroidism and ophthalmopathy. MiXCR was run by TCRdb on the multiplex PCR reads, yielding one entry per CDR3 protein. This table has a few hundred thousand distinct CDR3 sequences, approximately 14% appearing once. The sample taken for sequencing was blood. These receptors all stem from a woman aged 35 to 49 with Graves' hyperthyroidism. Each CDR3 is given with its conserved first and last residue. Each record gives: J gene, V gene, D gene, clone size, CDR3 DNA, CDR3 protein. The D gene is left open where the match is weak. The size field reads once, few, many, or a class for an expanded clone.

TRBJ1-1,TRBV28,TRBD1,many,TGTGCCAGCAGGAGGACAGGAGCCAAAAATGAAGCTTTCTTT,CASRRTGAKNEAFF
TRBJ2-3,TRBV9,TRBD2,many,TGTGCCAGCAGCGTAGGCACTAGCGAAGTAACAGATACGCAGTATTTT,CASSVGTSEVTDTQYF
TRBJ1-1,TRBV3-1,-,many,TGTGCCAGCAGCCCTAGGGGCTTGGGCACTGAAGCTTTCTTT,CASSPRGLGTEAFF
TRBJ2-5,TRBV20-1,TRBD1,few,TGCAGTGCTAATCCACGAGGACAGGTCCAAGAGACCCAGTACTTC,CSANPRGQVQETQYF
TRBJ1-1,TRBV20-1,TRBD1,many,TGCAGTGCTAGAGATGGGACAGGGGGCGCGAGCACTGAAGCTTTCTTT,CSARDGTGGASTEAFF
TRBJ1-2,TRBV19,-,once,TGTGCCAGTAGACAATTGAGTTTCGCACTCTATGGCTACACCTTC,CASRQLSFALYGYTF
TRBJ2-3,TRBV5-1,TRBD2,many,TGCGCCAGCAGCTTGGCCCTAGCGGGAGCTACGACAGATACGCAGTATTTT,CASSLALAGATTDTQYF
TRBJ1-1,TRBV18,-,many,TGTGCCAGCTGGGGCTGGGCAGGTGAAGCTTTCTTT,CASWGWAGEAFF
TRBJ2-1,TRBV14,-,many,TGTGCCAGCAAGGCAGGGGACTCCTACAATGAGCAGTTCTTC,CASKAGDSYNEQFF
TRBJ2-5,TRBV18,-,few,TGTGCCAGCTCACCACCGAGTCAGGGCGGGGAGACCCAGTACTTC,CASSPPSQGGETQYF
TRBJ2-5,TRBV2,-,few,TGTGCCAGCAGGGCGGTGGAGACCCAGTACTTC,CASRAVETQYF
TRBJ1-1,TRBV20-1,-,many,TGCAGTGCTAGACCTAGACCGTACGGGGCTGAAGCTTTCTTT,CSARPRPYGAEAFF
TRBJ2-2,TRBV7-9,-,many,TGTGCCAGCAGCTTGCGCTTGGACACCGGGGAGCTGTTTTTT,CASSLRLDTGELFF
TRBJ2-7,TRBV19,-,few,TGTGCCAGTAGTACCTTAGCGGAATACTCCTACGAGCAGTACTTC,CASSTLAEYSYEQYF
TRBJ2-3,TRBV30,TRBD2,many,TGTGCCTGGAGTGTACTGGGACTAGAGGATACGCAGTATTTT,CAWSVLGLEDTQYF